Each of the 18 T cell receptor beta chains below was sequenced from the same sample in a study of blood T cells in healthy people across ages (dated by TCRdb to the mid-2010s). Library prep was done by 5' RACE. TCRdb records Illumina HiSeq 2500 as the sequencer. The second PCR ran for about 7 to 11 cycles and used a J-beta primer mix along with a sample-barcoded 5' primer. The raw public data were reprocessed by TCRdb itself: fastp quality trimming at Q25, MiXCR clonotype calling, in-frame beta chains only. Entries are consolidated by CDR3 protein sequence, retaining the most common genes and DNA. This sample gives 1.2 million to 1.5 million distinct CDR3 sequences in total; 40% to 50% of them show up just once. Roughly 7.7% of the sample belongs to the ten largest clones. The sequencing input was blood. The source of these receptors is a woman under 30 in good health.

This clonotype was picked up a small number of times. This chain links TRBV7-2 with TRBJ2-4; the D is unclear. Germline lookup yields CDR1 SGHTA and CDR2 FQGNSA. This CDR3 has 13 residues. V lost 5 bases to trimming and J lost 6 bases, with 11 bases between them. The CDR3 nucleotides read TGTGCCAGCAGCCCCGACATGGGAAACATTCAGTACTTC. This gives the protein CASSPDMGNIQYF.

The chain employs TRBV12-3 or TRBV12-4 and TRBJ2-7; D perhaps matches TRBD2 (5 bases). This CDR3 spans 15 amino acids. The V end was cut by 2 bases, the J end by 3 bases, with 14 bases between. The DNA of the CDR3 is TGTGCCAGCAGTTTATGGGCGGCTGGGAGCTACGAGCAGTACTTC. Its translation: CASSLWAAGSYEQYF.

CDR3 DNA: TGCAGTGTCGTGTCAGAGTGGGGCCTGAGCCCCTATAATTCACCCCTCCACTTT. This encodes CSVVSEWGLSPYNSPLHF. The chain carries TRBV20-1 and TRBJ1-6; weak D call: TRBD1 (5 bases). Germline V gene lookup returns CDR1 DFQATT and CDR2 SNEGSKA (reference sequence). CDR3 length equals 18 residues. V lost 7 bases to trimming and J lost 2 bases, with 24 bases between them.

This clonotype occurred a few times. The V call is TRBV3-1, the J call TRBJ2-7, with TRBD1 matching over 9 bases. This CDR3 contains 14 residues. Per the germline V gene, CDR1 is LGHDT and CDR2 is YNNKEL (reference sequence). Trimming removed 7 bases from V and 5 bases from J; junction bases left unmatched: 9. CDR3 loop: CASTAGTGQNEQYF. The CDR3 DNA follows: TGTGCCAGCACCGCCGGGACAGGGCAGAACGAGCAGTACTTC.

As to this clonotype: A junction boundary mismatches the germline segment, possibly from a read error. The chain has TRBV7-7 and TRBJ2-7; D could derive from TRBD1 or TRBD2 (5 bases each). Germline V lookup: CDR1 SSHAT, CDR2 FNYEAQ (reference sequence). The length of the CDR3 is 17 residues. CDR3 DNA sequence: TGTGCTAGCAGCTTAGGCCGGGGCACATCCCACTCCTACGAGCAGTACTTC. Amino acid sequence: CASSLGRGTSHSYEQYF.

This clonotype occurred a few times. J is TRBJ2-3 and V is TRBV24-1; 8 positions match TRBD2. The CDR3 has 15 residues. Trimming took 6 bases from V and 2 from J; bases not matched to a gene: 6. CDR1 is KGHDR, CDR2 SFDVKD, per germline. The CDR3, as DNA: TGTGCCACCAGTACACGTAGCGGGGCCACAGATACGCAGTATTTT. Translation: CATSTRSGATDTQYF.

This chain joins TRBV11-2 and TRBJ1-4; the D gene is possibly TRBD1 (6 bases). Germline V CDR1 and CDR2: SGHAT, FQNNGV. The CDR3 consists of 17 residues. V shed 3 bases and J shed 4 bases, with 18 bases lying between them. CDR3: CASSLEGERQLNEKLFF. In DNA form, the CDR3 reads TGTGCCAGCAGCTTGGAGGGGGAGAGACAGCTTAATGAAAAACTGTTTTTT.

The chain couples TRBV6-1 to TRBJ2-3; the D call may be TRBD1 or TRBD2 (6 bases each). V was trimmed by 6 bases and J by 2 bases, leaving 21 bases between them. The CDR3 length is 17 residues. Germline CDR1 is MNHNS and CDR2 is SASEGT. CDR3 protein: CASRDGPGASDTDTQYF. The CDR3 DNA reads TGTGCCAGCAGGGATGGACCGGGGGCGTCGGACACAGATACGCAGTATTTT.

This clonotype was counted only a few times. This sequence joins TRBV3-1 and TRBJ2-7; 12 bases match TRBD2. With V trimmed by 4 bases and J by 0 bases, 7 bases remained unmatched. Per the germline V gene, CDR1 is LGHDT and CDR2 is YNNKEL (reference sequence). CDR3 length: 17 amino acids. DNA of the CDR3: TGTGCCAGCAGCCGCCGGACTAGCGGGATACACTCCTACGAGCAGTACTTC. Translation gives CASSRRTSGIHSYEQYF.

The chain is built from TRBV4-2 and TRBJ2-7; no clear D. Germline assignment: CDR1 LGHNA and CDR2 YNFKEQ. The CDR3 runs to 14 residues. Trimming took 0 bases from V and 7 from J, leaving 13 bases between them. The CDR3 sequence: CASSQDRTNNEQYF. The CDR3, as DNA: TGTGCCAGCAGCCAAGATCGCACCAACAATGAGCAGTACTTC.

On this clonotype itself: The junction differs from germline at one of its ends, possibly a read error. This chain joins TRBV3-1 and TRBJ2-1, with 13 bases aligning to TRBD2. The CDR3 runs to 16 residues. CDR1 and CDR2 from the germline V gene are LGHDT and YNNKEL (reference sequence). The CDR3 loop reads CASSHGTSGVYNKQFF. In DNA, the CDR3 is TGTGCCAGCAGCCACGGGACTAGCGGGGTTTACAATAAGCAGTTCTTC.

This clonotype has just a few counts. The chain joins TRBV20-1 to TRBJ1-6; D may be TRBD1 (5 bases). The CDR3 consists of 15 residues. With 0 bases removed from V and 7 bases from J, the gap between germline ends came to 13 bases. Germline CDR1 and CDR2: DFQATT and SNEGSKA (reference sequence). CDR3 DNA: TGCAGTGCTAGAGATGGGGGGATGGGAAATTCACCCCTCCACTTT. This encodes CSARDGGMGNSPLHF.

This clonotype was found once. The chain joins TRBV3-1 to TRBJ2-1; D tentatively reads TRBD1 or TRBD2 (5 bases each). This CDR3 spans 17 amino acids. V was trimmed by 4 bases and J by 9 bases, leaving 25 bases between them. Germline CDR1 and CDR2: LGHDT and YNNKEL (reference sequence). The CDR3 DNA is TGTGCCAGCAGCCGTTCACCCTTCGGGACGGGGAATCCTGAGCAGTTCTTC. It codes for CASSRSPFGTGNPEQFF.

There are a few counts of this clonotype. The chain has TRBV6-6 and TRBJ1-6, with D possibly TRBD1 on 6 matching bases. CDR3 length equals 13 residues. The V gene's germline CDR1 is MNHNY and CDR2 SVGAGI (reference sequence). V shed 11 bases and J shed 6 bases, with 14 bases lying between them. As DNA, the CDR3 is TGTGCCGGCCAAGGGGGGGGTAATTCACCCCTCCACTTT. Translation gives CAGQGGGNSPLHF.

Comments on this clonotype: An end of the junction differs from the germline gene, which may be a read error. The V and J genes are TRBV6-5 and TRBJ2-3; the D gene could be TRBD1 or TRBD2 (5 bases each). The CDR3 has 13 residues. Germline V lookup: CDR1 MNHEY, CDR2 SVGAGI. DNA for the CDR3: TGTGTCAGCAGGGACGGGCGGGCAGATACGCAGTATTTT. Its translation: CVSRDGRADTQYF.

This chain connects TRBV6-5 to TRBJ2-3, with a tentative D call TRBD1 (6 bases). Between the trimmed V and J ends, which lost 4 bases and 4 bases, there was a span of 12 bases. Germline V gene lookup returns CDR1 MNHEY and CDR2 SVGAGI. There are 14 residues in the CDR3. Here the CDR3 DNA reads TGTGCCAGCAGTTCCAGGACAGTCCCAGATACGCAGTATTTT. As protein: CASSSRTVPDTQYF.

The DNA of the CDR3 is TGTGCCAGCAGCATTGGACCGGGACTTAACACTGAAGCTTTCTTT. Translating gives CASSIGPGLNTEAFF. The genes are TRBV5-5 and TRBJ1-1; TRBD1 is a possible D gene (5 bases). Per the germline V gene, CDR1 is SGHKS and CDR2 is YYEKEE (reference sequence). CDR3 length: 15 residues. Trimming removed 4 bases at V and 2 bases at J, with 15 bases between. Together with reference TRBV5-5 and TRBJ1-1, the CDR3 gives the full variable domain: DAGVTQSPTHLIKTRGQQVTLRCSPISGHKSVSWYQQVLGQGPQFIFQYYEKEERGRGNFPDRFSARQFPNYSSELNVNALLLGDSALYLCASSIGPGLNTEAFFGQGTRLTVV.

This clonotype was seen more than once but under ten times. The chain is built from TRBV11-2 and TRBJ2-1; 10 positions match TRBD2. From germline, CDR1 is SGHAT and CDR2 FQNNGV. This CDR3 is 15 amino acids long. Trimming at V came to 1 base and at J to 10 bases, leaving 7 bases not matched to a gene. DNA for the CDR3: TGTGCCAGCAGCTTAGGAGCGGGAGGGCCTAGGGAGCAGTTCTTC. It translates to CASSLGAGGPREQFF.